The clone carrying this TCR beta chain has ten or more counts. The antigen is undetermined. This sample stems from a study of CD8+CD57+ T cells in acquired aplastic anemia. Study at large: Sorted CD4+ plus CD8+ cells gave DNA averaging approximately 2.9 ug. Researchers reported that healthy donors averaged approximately 9.8 million reads for CD4+ cells. General study results and limits: Significant differences in CD8+ Simpson's diversity were not observed between patients and controls. Overlap between patients and controls comprised some 31 CD8+ CDR3 sequences.

Investigators profiled TCR beta VDJ and CDR3 from genomic DNA template. Each CDR3 protein is one row after TCRdb ran MiXCR on the reads. The sample lists approximately 70,000 distinct CDR3 sequences, about 50% occurring once. The receptor was derived from a human donor in good health, serving as a control. Sequencing input: sorted CD4+, CD8+, or CD8+CD57+ T cells (not recorded which) from PBMCs.

This CDR3 is CASSALGASNEQFF. The CDR3 DNA follows: TGTGCCAGCAGCGCCCTGGGAGCGTCCAATGAGCAGTTCTTC. The rearrangement uses TRBV5-6 and TRBJ2-1, with D possibly being TRBD2 (5 bases). Germline V gene data show CDR1 as SGHDT and CDR2 as YYEEEE. The V end was cut by 4 bases, the J end by 6 bases, with 14 bases between. The CDR3 is 14 residues long.